This is a list of T cell receptor beta chains from one sample in a study of cytomegalovirus exposure and HLA in healthy donors. Clones were sequenced by immunoSEQ multiplex PCR, and TCRdb holds only the in-frame ones, with some missing. Among roughly 120,000 clones listed, around 86% were seen once. Sequencing was performed on PBMCs. The receptors come from a woman in her twenties or thirties in good health and CMV-seronegative. The conserved cysteine and the conserved F or W are not part of the CDR3 here. The order of the fields is D gene, V gene, J gene, clone size, CDR3 protein. The D gene is left open where the match is weak. A row's size may be missing; if present it is once, few, many or a size class.

d_call: -; v_call: TRBV9; j_call: TRBJ2-3; clone_size: -; cdr3_aa: ASSAAYTDTQY
d_call: -; v_call: TRBV19; j_call: TRBJ2-2; clone_size: -; cdr3_aa: ASNRRQENTGELF
d_call: -; v_call: TRBV6-1; j_call: TRBJ1-6; clone_size: -; cdr3_aa: ASSEIGYNSPLH
d_call: TRBD2; v_call: TRBV5-6; j_call: TRBJ2-1; clone_size: -; cdr3_aa: ASRRLAGTNEQF
d_call: TRBD1; v_call: TRBV9; j_call: TRBJ2-7; clone_size: -; cdr3_aa: ASSVGTGEYEQY
d_call: TRBD2; v_call: TRBV5-1; j_call: TRBJ2-7; clone_size: few; cdr3_aa: ASRAGVSTYEQY
d_call: TRBD1; v_call: TRBV10-1; j_call: TRBJ2-2; clone_size: -; cdr3_aa: ASSDTGEGTGELF
d_call: -; v_call: TRBV11-2; j_call: TRBJ2-7; clone_size: few; cdr3_aa: ASSLDRRERRYEQY
d_call: -; v_call: TRBV7-9; j_call: TRBJ2-7; clone_size: few; cdr3_aa: ASSFGDPTGEQY
d_call: TRBD2; v_call: TRBV5-1; j_call: TRBJ2-1; clone_size: few; cdr3_aa: ASSLGLAGLSSYNEQF
d_call: -; v_call: TRBV5-1; j_call: TRBJ2-7; clone_size: -; cdr3_aa: ASSSNYEQY
d_call: -; v_call: TRBV27; j_call: TRBJ2-5; clone_size: -; cdr3_aa: ASSLEGEVTQY
d_call: -; v_call: TRBV6-1; j_call: TRBJ2-7; clone_size: -; cdr3_aa: ASSATRDYEQY
d_call: TRBD2; v_call: TRBV15; j_call: TRBJ2-7; clone_size: -; cdr3_aa: ATSTPAGPYEQY
d_call: -; v_call: TRBV5-1; j_call: TRBJ2-1; clone_size: -; cdr3_aa: ASSHYYASYNEQF
d_call: TRBD1; v_call: TRBV28; j_call: TRBJ2-1; clone_size: -; cdr3_aa: ASSLSRGHMQF
d_call: -; v_call: TRBV28; j_call: TRBJ2-5; clone_size: -; cdr3_aa: ASTAGASNRETQY
d_call: -; v_call: TRBV27; j_call: TRBJ1-5; clone_size: -; cdr3_aa: ASSPSVIYSNQPQH
d_call: -; v_call: TRBV6-1; j_call: TRBJ1-5; clone_size: -; cdr3_aa: ASSEVGGNQPQH
d_call: -; v_call: TRBV10-3; j_call: TRBJ1-2; clone_size: -; cdr3_aa: AIQDSGGYYGYT
d_call: TRBD1; v_call: TRBV28; j_call: TRBJ2-5; clone_size: -; cdr3_aa: ASSSTGIQETQY
d_call: -; v_call: TRBV6-4; j_call: TRBJ2-2; clone_size: -; cdr3_aa: ASSGATGELF
d_call: -; v_call: TRBV2; j_call: TRBJ2-2; clone_size: -; cdr3_aa: ATRGHPNTGELF
d_call: -; v_call: TRBV19; j_call: TRBJ1-3; clone_size: -; cdr3_aa: ASSTDRYPGNTIY
d_call: -; v_call: TRBV9; j_call: TRBJ2-3; clone_size: -; cdr3_aa: ASSVDGRGTDTQY
d_call: TRBD1; v_call: TRBV5-1; j_call: TRBJ1-4; clone_size: -; cdr3_aa: ASSPDRGPGTNEKLF
d_call: TRBD1; v_call: TRBV5-8; j_call: TRBJ1-2; clone_size: -; cdr3_aa: ASSYTQGANYGYT
d_call: TRBD2; v_call: TRBV19; j_call: TRBJ2-1; clone_size: -; cdr3_aa: ASSIDGTSGSNEQF
d_call: TRBD1; v_call: TRBV6-1; j_call: TRBJ2-7; clone_size: -; cdr3_aa: ASSGGQGEYEQY
d_call: -; v_call: TRBV18; j_call: TRBJ2-5; clone_size: -; cdr3_aa: ASSPSQLGLQETQY
d_call: -; v_call: TRBV21-1; j_call: TRBJ2-5; clone_size: -; cdr3_aa: ASSKEEKLAGGETQY
d_call: -; v_call: TRBV14; j_call: TRBJ2-3; clone_size: -; cdr3_aa: ASSQDLSGDRWADTQY
d_call: -; v_call: TRBV5-1; j_call: TRBJ1-2; clone_size: -; cdr3_aa: ASSLVGTTRRSNYGYT
d_call: -; v_call: TRBV21-1; j_call: TRBJ1-1; clone_size: -; cdr3_aa: ASSKEGGRWSLTPFHTEAF
d_call: -; v_call: TRBV27; j_call: TRBJ2-3; clone_size: -; cdr3_aa: ASRRRVAETTSTDTQY
d_call: -; v_call: TRBV18; j_call: TRBJ1-2; clone_size: -; cdr3_aa: ASSGGGWYYGYT
d_call: TRBD2; v_call: TRBV6-1; j_call: TRBJ2-5; clone_size: few; cdr3_aa: ASTSGGQETQY
d_call: -; v_call: TRBV18; j_call: TRBJ2-2; clone_size: -; cdr3_aa: ASSPTGTYTGELF
d_call: TRBD2; v_call: TRBV5-1; j_call: TRBJ2-1; clone_size: -; cdr3_aa: ASSLELAGLYNEQF
d_call: TRBD2; v_call: TRBV5-1; j_call: TRBJ2-2; clone_size: -; cdr3_aa: ASSPLAGRNTGELF
d_call: -; v_call: TRBV5-5; j_call: TRBJ2-7; clone_size: -; cdr3_aa: ASSLAGAGLYEQY
d_call: -; v_call: TRBV7-9; j_call: TRBJ2-1; clone_size: -; cdr3_aa: ASSLSGELDPYNEQF
d_call: -; v_call: TRBV9; j_call: TRBJ2-7; clone_size: -; cdr3_aa: ASSPSTRDLDEQY
d_call: TRBD2; v_call: TRBV28; j_call: TRBJ2-3; clone_size: -; cdr3_aa: ASSSGLAGGSTDTQY
d_call: -; v_call: TRBV28; j_call: TRBJ2-2; clone_size: -; cdr3_aa: ASSLSGVGELF
d_call: -; v_call: TRBV10-1; j_call: TRBJ1-6; clone_size: -; cdr3_aa: ASSDPGFNSPLH
d_call: TRBD1; v_call: TRBV27; j_call: TRBJ1-6; clone_size: -; cdr3_aa: ASSLSTGAPNSPLH
d_call: -; v_call: TRBV7-6; j_call: TRBJ1-3; clone_size: -; cdr3_aa: ASSLRDSGGNTIY
d_call: TRBD2; v_call: TRBV5-1; j_call: TRBJ2-1; clone_size: -; cdr3_aa: ASSLTGTSGSSPYNEQF
d_call: -; v_call: TRBV28; j_call: TRBJ1-2; clone_size: once; cdr3_aa: ASSPGQPTYGYT
d_call: TRBD1; v_call: TRBV27; j_call: TRBJ1-4; clone_size: -; cdr3_aa: ASSLRSGGEKLF